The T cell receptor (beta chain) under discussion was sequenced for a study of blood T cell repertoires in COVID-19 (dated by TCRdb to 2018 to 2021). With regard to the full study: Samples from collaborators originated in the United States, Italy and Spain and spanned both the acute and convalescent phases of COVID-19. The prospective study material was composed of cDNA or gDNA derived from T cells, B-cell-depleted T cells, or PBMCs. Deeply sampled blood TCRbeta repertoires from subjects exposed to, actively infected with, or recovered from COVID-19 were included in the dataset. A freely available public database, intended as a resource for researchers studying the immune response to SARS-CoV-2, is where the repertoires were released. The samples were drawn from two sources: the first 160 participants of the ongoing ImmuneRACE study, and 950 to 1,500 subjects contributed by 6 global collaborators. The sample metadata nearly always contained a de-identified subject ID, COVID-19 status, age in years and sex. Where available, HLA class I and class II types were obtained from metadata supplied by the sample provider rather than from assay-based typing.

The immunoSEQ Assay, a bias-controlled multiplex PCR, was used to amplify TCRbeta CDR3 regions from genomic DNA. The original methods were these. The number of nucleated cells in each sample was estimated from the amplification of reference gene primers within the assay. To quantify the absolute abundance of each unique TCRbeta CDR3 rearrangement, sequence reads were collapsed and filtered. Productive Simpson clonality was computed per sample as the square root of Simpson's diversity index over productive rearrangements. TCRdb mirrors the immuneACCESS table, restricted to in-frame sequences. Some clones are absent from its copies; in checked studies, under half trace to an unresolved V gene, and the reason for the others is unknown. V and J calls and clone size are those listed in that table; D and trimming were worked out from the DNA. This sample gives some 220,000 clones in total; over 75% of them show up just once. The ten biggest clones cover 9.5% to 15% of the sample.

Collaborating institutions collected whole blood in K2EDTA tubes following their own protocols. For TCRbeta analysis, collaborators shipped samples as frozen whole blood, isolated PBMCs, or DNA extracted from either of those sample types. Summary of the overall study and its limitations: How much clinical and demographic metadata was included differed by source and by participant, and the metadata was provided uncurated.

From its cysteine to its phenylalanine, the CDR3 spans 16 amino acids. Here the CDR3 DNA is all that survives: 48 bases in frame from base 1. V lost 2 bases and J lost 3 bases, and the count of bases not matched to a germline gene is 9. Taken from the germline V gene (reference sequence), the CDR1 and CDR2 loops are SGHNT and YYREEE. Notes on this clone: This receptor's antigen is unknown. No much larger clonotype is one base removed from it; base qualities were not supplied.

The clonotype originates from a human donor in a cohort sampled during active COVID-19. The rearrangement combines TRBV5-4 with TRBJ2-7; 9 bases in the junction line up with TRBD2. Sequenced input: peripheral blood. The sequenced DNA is TGTGCCAGCAGCTTCTCACTAGGCGGGGGGGACTACGAGCAGTACTTC. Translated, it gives CASSFSLGGGDYEQYF.